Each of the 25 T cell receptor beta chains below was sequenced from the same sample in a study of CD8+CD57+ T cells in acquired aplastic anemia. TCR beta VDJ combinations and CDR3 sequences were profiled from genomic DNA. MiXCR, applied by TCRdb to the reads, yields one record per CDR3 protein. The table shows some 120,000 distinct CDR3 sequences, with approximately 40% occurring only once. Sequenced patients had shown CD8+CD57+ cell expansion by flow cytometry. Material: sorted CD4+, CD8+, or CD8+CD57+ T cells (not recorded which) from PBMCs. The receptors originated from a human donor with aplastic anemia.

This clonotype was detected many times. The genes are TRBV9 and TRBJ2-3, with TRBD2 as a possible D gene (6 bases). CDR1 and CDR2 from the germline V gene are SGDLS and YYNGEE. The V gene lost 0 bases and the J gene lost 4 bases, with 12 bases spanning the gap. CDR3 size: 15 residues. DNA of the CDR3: TGTGCCAGCAGCGTAGGCGCGGGGACCGCAGATACGCAGTATTTT. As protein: CASSVGAGTADTQYF. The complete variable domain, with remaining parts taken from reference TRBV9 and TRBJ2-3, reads DSGVTQTPKHLITATGQRVTLRCSPRSGDLSVYWYQQSLDQGLQFLIQYYNGEERAKGNILERFSAQQFPDLHSELNLSSLELGDSALYFCASSVGAGTADTQYFGPGTRLTVL.

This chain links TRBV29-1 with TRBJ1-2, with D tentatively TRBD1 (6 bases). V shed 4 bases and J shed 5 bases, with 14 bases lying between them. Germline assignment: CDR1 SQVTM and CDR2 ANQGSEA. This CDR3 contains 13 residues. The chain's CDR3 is CSVGSGQSYGYTF. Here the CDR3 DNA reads TGCAGCGTTGGCTCGGGACAAAGTTATGGCTACACCTTC.

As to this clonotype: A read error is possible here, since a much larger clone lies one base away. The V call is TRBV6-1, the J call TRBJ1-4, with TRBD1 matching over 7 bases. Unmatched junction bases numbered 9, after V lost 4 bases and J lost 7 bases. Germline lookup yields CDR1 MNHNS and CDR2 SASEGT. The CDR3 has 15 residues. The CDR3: CASSGTTQGGEKLFF. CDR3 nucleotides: TGTGCCAGCAGTGGAACAACCCAGGGGGGTGAAAAACTGTTTTTT.

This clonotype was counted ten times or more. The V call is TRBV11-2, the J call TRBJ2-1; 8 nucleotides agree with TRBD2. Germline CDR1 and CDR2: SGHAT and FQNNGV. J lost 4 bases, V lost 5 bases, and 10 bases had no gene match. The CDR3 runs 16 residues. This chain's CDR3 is CASSLTSVQHYNEQFF. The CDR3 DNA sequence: TGTGCCAGCAGCCTGACTAGCGTACAACATTACAATGAGCAGTTCTTC.

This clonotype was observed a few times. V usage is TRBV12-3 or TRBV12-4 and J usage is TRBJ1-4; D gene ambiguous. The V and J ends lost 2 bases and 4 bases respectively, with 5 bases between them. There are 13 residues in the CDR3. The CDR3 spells CASSLNFNEKLFF. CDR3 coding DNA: TGTGCCAGCAGTTTAAATTTTAATGAAAAACTGTTTTTT.

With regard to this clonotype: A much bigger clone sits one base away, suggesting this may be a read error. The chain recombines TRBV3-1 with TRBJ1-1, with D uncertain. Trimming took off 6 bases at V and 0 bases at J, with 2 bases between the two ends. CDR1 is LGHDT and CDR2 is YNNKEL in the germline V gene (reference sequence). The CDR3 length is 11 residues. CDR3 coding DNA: TGTGCCAGCAGGCTGAACACTGAAGCTTTCTTT. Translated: CASRLNTEAFF.

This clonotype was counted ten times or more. The CDR3 is CSATPGTDEAFF. CDR3 nucleotides: TGCAGTGCTACTCCCGGGACAGATGAAGCTTTCTTT. The rearrangement links TRBV20-1 to TRBJ1-1; TRBD1 agrees at 7 bases. The CDR3 has 12 residues. The trim removed 4 bases at V and 7 bases at J, leaving 6 bases unmatched. Looked up from germline, CDR1 is DFQATT and CDR2 is SNEGSKA (reference sequence).

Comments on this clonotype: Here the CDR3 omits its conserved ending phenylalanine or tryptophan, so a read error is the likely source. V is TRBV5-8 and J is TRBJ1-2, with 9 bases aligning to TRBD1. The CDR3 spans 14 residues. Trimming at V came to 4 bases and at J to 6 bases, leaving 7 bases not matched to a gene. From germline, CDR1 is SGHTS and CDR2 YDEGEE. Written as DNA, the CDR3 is TGTGCCAGCAGCATCGGGACAGGGAATGATGGCTACACCTCC. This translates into CASSIGTGNDGYTS.

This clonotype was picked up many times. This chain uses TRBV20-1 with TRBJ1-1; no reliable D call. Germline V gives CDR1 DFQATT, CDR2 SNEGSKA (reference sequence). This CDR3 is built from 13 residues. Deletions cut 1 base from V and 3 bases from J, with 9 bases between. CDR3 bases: TGCAGTGCTAGAGTGTCCCTGGACACTGAAGCTTTCTTT. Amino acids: CSARVSLDTEAFF.

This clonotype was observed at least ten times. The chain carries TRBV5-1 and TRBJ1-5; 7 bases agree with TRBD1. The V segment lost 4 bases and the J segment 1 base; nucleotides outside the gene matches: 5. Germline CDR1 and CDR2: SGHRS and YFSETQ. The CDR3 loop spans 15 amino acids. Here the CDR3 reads CASSPTGLSNQPQHF. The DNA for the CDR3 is TGCGCCAGCAGCCCGACAGGGCTAAGCAATCAGCCCCAGCATTTT.

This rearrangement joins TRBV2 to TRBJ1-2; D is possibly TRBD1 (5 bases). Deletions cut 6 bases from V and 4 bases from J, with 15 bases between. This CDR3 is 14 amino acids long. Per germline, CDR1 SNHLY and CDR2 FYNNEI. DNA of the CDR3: TGTGCCAGCAGCCCATGGGGGGGTCTCTATGGCTACACCTTC. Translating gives CASSPWGGLYGYTF.

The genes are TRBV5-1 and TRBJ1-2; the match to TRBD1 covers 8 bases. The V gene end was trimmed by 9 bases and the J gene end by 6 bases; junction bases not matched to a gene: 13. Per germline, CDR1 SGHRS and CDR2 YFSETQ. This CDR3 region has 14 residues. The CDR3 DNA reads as TGCGCCATCCCGGGACAGGTGAATGGAAATGGCTACACCTTC. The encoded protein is CAIPGQVNGNGYTF. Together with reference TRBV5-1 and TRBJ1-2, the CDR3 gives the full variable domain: KAGVTQTPRYLIKTRGQQVTLSCSPISGHRSVSWYQQTPGQGLQFLFEYFSETQRNKGNFPGRFSGRQFSNSRSEMNVSTLELGDSALYLCAIPGQVNGNGYTFGSGTRLTVV.

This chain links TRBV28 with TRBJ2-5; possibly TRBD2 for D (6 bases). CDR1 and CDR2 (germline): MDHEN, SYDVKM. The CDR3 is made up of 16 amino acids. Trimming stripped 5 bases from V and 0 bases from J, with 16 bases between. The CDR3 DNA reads TGTGCCAGCAGTCCTCCGGGGGTCTCGTACCAAGAGACCCAGTACTTC. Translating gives CASSPPGVSYQETQYF. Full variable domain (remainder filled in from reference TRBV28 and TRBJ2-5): DVKVTQSSRYLVKRTGEKVFLECVQDMDHENMFWYRQDPGLGLRLIYFSYDVKMKEKGDIPEGYSVSREKKERFSLILESASTNQTSMYLCASSPPGVSYQETQYFGPGTRLLVL.

CDR3 loop: CASGNRETGNTIYF. CDR3 DNA sequence: TGTGCCAGCGGTAACCGGGAGACGGGAAACACCATATATTTT. The chain recombines TRBV2 with TRBJ1-3; D unclear. Germline lookup yields CDR1 SNHLY and CDR2 FYNNEI. The CDR3 is 14 residues long. V was clipped by 8 bases and J by 4 bases, with 15 bases between them.

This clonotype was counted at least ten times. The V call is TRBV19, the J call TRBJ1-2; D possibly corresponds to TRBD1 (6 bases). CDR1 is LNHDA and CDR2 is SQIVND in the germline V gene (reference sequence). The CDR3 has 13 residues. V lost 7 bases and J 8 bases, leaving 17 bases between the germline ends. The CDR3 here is CASTPPGGWGYTF. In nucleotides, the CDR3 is TGTGCCAGTACTCCCCCGGGGGGCTGGGGCTACACCTTC.

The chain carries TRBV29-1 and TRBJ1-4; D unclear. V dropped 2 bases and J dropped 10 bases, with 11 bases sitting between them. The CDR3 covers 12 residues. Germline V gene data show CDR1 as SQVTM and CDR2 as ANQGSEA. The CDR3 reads CSVELGLGKLFF. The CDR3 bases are TGCAGCGTTGAACTAGGGTTAGGAAAACTGTTTTTT.

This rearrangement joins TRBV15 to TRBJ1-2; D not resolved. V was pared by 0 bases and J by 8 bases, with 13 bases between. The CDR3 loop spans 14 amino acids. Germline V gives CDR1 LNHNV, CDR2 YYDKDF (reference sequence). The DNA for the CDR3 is TGTGCCACCAGCAGAGATCATCTTTCGGTGGGCTACACCTTC. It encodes CATSRDHLSVGYTF.

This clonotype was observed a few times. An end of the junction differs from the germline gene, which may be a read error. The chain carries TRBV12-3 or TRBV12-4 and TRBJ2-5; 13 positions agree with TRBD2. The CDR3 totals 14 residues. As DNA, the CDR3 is TGTGCCAGCAGTTCCGGACTAGCGGGGGCCGGTCCCGGCTTC. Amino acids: CASSSGLAGAGPGF.

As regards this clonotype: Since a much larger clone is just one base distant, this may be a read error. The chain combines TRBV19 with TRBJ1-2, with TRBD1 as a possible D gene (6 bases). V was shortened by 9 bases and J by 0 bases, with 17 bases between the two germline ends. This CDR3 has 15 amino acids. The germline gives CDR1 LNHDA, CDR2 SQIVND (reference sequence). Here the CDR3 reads CASHQAGASNYGYTF. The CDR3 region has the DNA TGTGCCAGCCACCAAGCGGGGGCCTCTAACTATGGCTACACCTTC.

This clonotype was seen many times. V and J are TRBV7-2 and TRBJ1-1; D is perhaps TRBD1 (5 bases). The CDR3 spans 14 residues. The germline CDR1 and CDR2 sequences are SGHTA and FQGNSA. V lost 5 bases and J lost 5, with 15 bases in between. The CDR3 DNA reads TGTGCCAGCAGCCCAGGCCGGGGCTGGACTGAAGCTTTCTTT. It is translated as CASSPGRGWTEAFF.

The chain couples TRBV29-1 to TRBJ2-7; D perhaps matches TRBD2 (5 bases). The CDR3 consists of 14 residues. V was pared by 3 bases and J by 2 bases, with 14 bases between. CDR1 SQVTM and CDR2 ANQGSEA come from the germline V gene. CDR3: CSVDSSGGPYEQYV. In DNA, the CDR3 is TGCAGCGTTGATAGCTCCGGCGGGCCCTACGAGCAGTACGTC.

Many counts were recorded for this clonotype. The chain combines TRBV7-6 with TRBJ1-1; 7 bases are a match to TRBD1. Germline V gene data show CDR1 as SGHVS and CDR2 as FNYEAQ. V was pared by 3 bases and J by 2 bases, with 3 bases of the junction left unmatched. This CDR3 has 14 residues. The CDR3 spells CASSFTGANTEAFF. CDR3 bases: TGTGCCAGCAGCTTCACAGGGGCAAACACTGAAGCTTTCTTT.

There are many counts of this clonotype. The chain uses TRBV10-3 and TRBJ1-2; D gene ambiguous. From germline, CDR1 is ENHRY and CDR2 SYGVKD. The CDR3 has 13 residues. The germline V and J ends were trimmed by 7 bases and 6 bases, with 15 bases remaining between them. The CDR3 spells CAITLTWNHGYTF. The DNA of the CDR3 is TGTGCCATCACCCTGACATGGAACCATGGCTACACCTTC.

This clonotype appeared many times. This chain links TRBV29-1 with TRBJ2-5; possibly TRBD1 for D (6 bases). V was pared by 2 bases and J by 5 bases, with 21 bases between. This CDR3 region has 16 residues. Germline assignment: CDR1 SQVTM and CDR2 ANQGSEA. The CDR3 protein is CSVENRAFQGGETQYF. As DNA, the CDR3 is TGCAGCGTTGAAAACAGGGCCTTTCAGGGTGGGGAGACCCAGTACTTC.

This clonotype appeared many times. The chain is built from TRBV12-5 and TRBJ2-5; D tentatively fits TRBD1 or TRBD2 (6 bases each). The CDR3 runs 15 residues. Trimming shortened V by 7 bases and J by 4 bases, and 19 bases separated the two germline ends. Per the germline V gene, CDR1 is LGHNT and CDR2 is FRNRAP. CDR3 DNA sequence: TGTGCTAGTGTCCTGGAGGGGGTAGGGAGAGAGACCCAGTACTTC. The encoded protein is CASVLEGVGRETQYF.